This T cell receptor beta chain is drawn from a study of T cell responses to AZD1222 COVID-19 vaccine. General observations from the study: Donors in the cohort were predominantly white British and more often female, and clonal diversity was possibly underestimated.

On this clone: Its matching antigen is unknown.

The CDR3 extends over 14 amino acids. Germline CDR1 reads LNHNV; CDR2 reads YYDKDF (reference sequence). Trimming stripped 7 bases from V and 1 base from J, with 11 bases between. Generated by immunoSEQ multiplex PCR, the TCRdb table keeps only in-frame clones and is missing some. The data contain approximately 110,000 clones, 88% of them singletons. Source: peripheral blood, taken on day 0 of AZD1222 vaccination. This sequence was found in an adult in good health. The chain joins TRBV15 to TRBJ1-3; D unclear. CDR3 amino acids: CATTIRGSGNTIYF. The CDR3, as DNA: TGTGCCACCACCATACGGGGTTCTGGAAACACCATATATTTT.